One sample yielded the 6 T cell receptor beta chains listed below, sequenced in a study of blood T cell repertoires in COVID-19. Some clones are missing from TCRdb's copy, which holds only in-frame ones; the method was immunoSEQ multiplex PCR. The sample holds approximately 200,000 clones, 65% to 85% seen once. Sequenced input: PBMCs or T cells enriched from blood (not recorded which). These receptors all come from a woman aged 40 to 55 with acute COVID-19.

The chain recombines TRBV7-3 with TRBJ2-1; no firm D call. CDR3 length: 13 residues. Trimming shortened V by 5 bases and J by 7 bases, and 12 bases separated the two germline ends. Germline CDR1 is SGHTA and CDR2 is FQGTGA. CDR3 DNA: TGTGCCAGCAGCGCGAACGAAGAGAATGAGCAGTTCTTC. Its protein is CASSANEENEQFF.

This rearrangement joins TRBV24-1 to TRBJ2-1, with 7 bases aligning to TRBD2. This CDR3 comprises 16 residues. With 3 bases clipped from V and 8 bases from J, the junction kept 12 bases outside the gene matches. Germline CDR1 is KGHDR and CDR2 is SFDVKD. CDR3 nucleotides: TGTGCCACCAGTGATATCACGGCACCCGCGGGGGATGAGCAGTTCTTC. It translates to CATSDITAPAGDEQFF.

This clone was seen a single time. The CDR3 reads CASSIMGQNTEAFF. DNA of the CDR3: TGTGCCAGTAGTATTATGGGGCAGAACACTGAAGCTTTCTTT. The gene calls are TRBV19 and TRBJ1-1; perhaps TRBD1 as D (5 bases). The CDR3 length is 14 residues. V was cut by 3 bases and J by 1 base, with 9 bases left in between. CDR1 is LNHDA, CDR2 SQIVND, per germline (reference sequence).

This clone has only a few counts. The rearrangement uses TRBV5-1 and TRBJ2-2; weak D call: TRBD1 (6 bases). CDR1 and CDR2 from the germline V gene are SGHRS and YFSETQ. The V and J ends lost 0 bases and 12 bases respectively, with 18 bases between them. The CDR3 consists of 15 residues. This chain's CDR3 is CASSLDLGDRRKLFF. CDR3 in DNA: TGCGCCAGCAGCTTGGACCTTGGAGACAGGAGAAAGCTGTTTTTT.

The rearrangement joins TRBV7-3 to TRBJ1-1; no clear D. From germline, CDR1 is SGHTA and CDR2 FQGTGA. V lost 2 bases, J lost 6 bases, and 13 bases lay in between. The CDR3 totals 14 residues. The CDR3 region has the DNA TGTGCCAGCAGCTTACGCCCCGGGAGTTCTGAAGCTTTCTTT. Protein sequence: CASSLRPGSSEAFF.

The V gene is TRBV21-1, the J gene TRBJ2-3; the table assigns TRBD2, which was not confirmed against the DNA. TRBV21-1 is described as a pseudogene. This CDR3 is built from 17 residues. CDR3 coding DNA: TGTGCCAGCAGCAAACTGAGGACTAGCGGGAGCACAGATACGCAGTATTTT. It is translated as CASSKLRTSGSTDTQYF.